This paragraph covers one T cell receptor beta chain sequence. Its antigen is unknown. This record comes from a study of cytomegalovirus exposure and HLA in healthy donors. Study results and limitations: Rare TCR sequences dominated, though some public TCRs recurred in many donors. Among donors in an Asian-associated ancestry cluster, a later analysis reportedly found fewer N-insertions than the roughly 700-donor mean. Later work found most CMV-associated TCR beta chains apparently HLA-restricted. By HLA locus, TCR association rates varied in a later analysis, with DRB1 showing the most and HLA-C the fewest.

Both 60 Vbeta primers and 13 Jbeta primers went into the PCR. Some clones are missing from TCRdb's copy, which holds only in-frame ones; the method was immunoSEQ multiplex PCR. Here the sample table reports about 130,000 clones. The ends were cut back, 1 base at V and 9 bases at J, with 16 bases in the middle. The length of the CDR3 is 15 residues. Germline V gene sequence: CDR1 LNHDA, CDR2 SQIVND (reference sequence). Sequencing input: PBMCs. The genes are TRBV19 and TRBJ2-1; D might be TRBD2 (6 bases). The sequence was obtained from a man younger than 30 in good health and CMV-seronegative. The DNA of the CDR3 is TGTGCCAGTAGTATAGGTCCACTAGCCTATGGTGAGCAGTTCTTC. It specifies CASSIGPLAYGEQFF.